These T cell receptor beta chains were read from a single sample in a study of cytotoxic CD8 clonotypes in ibrutinib-treated CLL. The method was immunoSEQ multiplex PCR; TCRdb's version includes in-frame clones alone and lacks a portion of them. The table includes roughly 45,000 clones, 50% to 75% detected once. Sequenced here: PBMCs, sampled after 24 months of ibrutinib treatment. These receptors were collected from a human donor with chronic lymphocytic leukemia. Each CDR3 is given with its conserved first and last residue. D genes are given only for firm matches. Some rows have no size entry. The others give once, few or many, or a class for an expanded clone.

v_call,clone_size,d_call,j_call,cdr3_aa,cdr3_nt
TRBV5-1,NA,TRBD2,TRBJ2-7,CASSLEGTSGGRDF,TGCGCCAGCAGCTTGGAAGGGACTAGCGGCGGAAGGGACTTC
TRBV5-4,few,TRBD2,TRBJ2-1,CASSSWTSGRGNEQFF,TGTGCCAGCAGCTCCTGGACTAGCGGGAGGGGGAATGAGCAGTTCTTC
TRBV6-5,NA,NA,TRBJ2-7,CASSYSGWGSGYEQYF,TGTGCCAGCAGTTACTCGGGATGGGGGAGCGGCTACGAGCAGTACTTC
TRBV10-3,NA,TRBD1,TRBJ1-1,CAIFAGGMNTEAFF,TGTGCCATCTTCGCAGGGGGCATGAACACTGAAGCTTTCTTT
TRBV30,NA,NA,TRBJ1-3,CAWTQDYSGNTIYF,TGTGCCTGGACTCAGGATTACTCTGGAAACACCATATATTTT
TRBV27,few,NA,TRBJ1-5,CASSFLMGQPQHF,TGTGCCAGCAGTTTTTTGATGGGCCAGCCCCAGCATTTT
TRBV28,once,NA,TRBJ1-1,CASTLGLMNTEAFF,TGTGCCAGCACCCTGGGACTGATGAACACTGAAGCTTTCTTT
TRBV29-1,few,TRBD1,TRBJ1-2,CSVERGPYGYTF,TGCAGCGTTGAAAGGGGGCCATATGGCTACACCTTC
TRBV10-3,NA,TRBD1,TRBJ1-5,CAIRGQGANQPQHF,TGTGCCATCAGAGGACAGGGGGCAAATCAGCCCCAGCATTTT
TRBV9,NA,TRBD1,TRBJ1-3,CASSDGATGAGNTIYF,TGTGCCAGCAGCGACGGGGCAACAGGGGCTGGAAACACCATATATTTT
TRBV6-5,NA,TRBD1,TRBJ2-1,CASRPGGRNEQFF,TGTGCCAGCAGACCAGGGGGCCGCAATGAGCAGTTCTTC
TRBV19,many,TRBD1,TRBJ1-4,CASSLGQGNDGEKLFF,TGTGCCAGTAGTCTGGGACAGGGGAACGATGGCGAAAAACTGTTTTTT
TRBV5-1,NA,NA,TRBJ2-2,CASSLDQGRVTGELFF,TGCGCCAGCAGCCTCGACCAGGGGAGAGTCACCGGGGAGCTGTTTTTT
TRBV13,NA,NA,TRBJ2-3,CASSFRGVGTDTQYF,TGTGCCAGCAGCTTCAGAGGGGTGGGCACAGATACGCAGTATTTT
TRBV2,NA,NA,TRBJ2-4,CASRPSEPENIQYF,TGTGCCAGCAGGCCTTCGGAGCCGGAAAACATTCAGTACTTC
TRBV5-8,NA,NA,TRBJ2-7,CASSLAAKRGTRPEQYF,TGTGCCAGCAGCTTGGCCGCTAAAAGGGGCACGCGGCCCGAGCAGTACTTC
TRBV4-1,NA,TRBD1,TRBJ1-5,CASSQVGTGGGQPQHF,TGCGCCAGCAGCCAAGTTGGGACAGGGGGAGGCCAGCCCCAGCATTTT
TRBV7-2,NA,TRBD2,TRBJ2-7,CASSLVGGGAYEQYF,TGTGCCAGCAGCTTAGTAGGCGGGGGGGCCTACGAGCAGTACTTC
TRBV2,medium-sized,TRBD1,TRBJ2-7,CASSLQGSEQYF,TGTGCCAGCAGCCTACAGGGGAGCGAGCAGTACTTC
TRBV29-1,NA,NA,TRBJ2-5,CSVVALGGGWETQYF,TGCAGCGTTGTAGCCCTTGGGGGGGGCTGGGAGACCCAGTACTTC
TRBV6-5,NA,NA,TRBJ2-2,CASRSTGTVVGELFF,TGTGCCAGCAGATCAACAGGGACCGTCGTCGGGGAGCTGTTTTTT
TRBV5-1,NA,NA,TRBJ1-4,CASSFSGANEKLFF,TGCGCCAGCAGCTTCTCGGGGGCCAACGAAAAACTGTTTTTT
TRBV6-1,NA,TRBD2,TRBJ2-2,CASSPPGLNTGELFF,TGTGCCAGCAGTCCTCCGGGACTAAACACCGGGGAGCTGTTTTTT
TRBV15,NA,NA,TRBJ1-4,CATSRGRAQAEKLFF,TGTGCCACCAGCAGAGGAAGGGCACAGGCGGAAAAACTGTTTTTT
TRBV19,NA,TRBD1,TRBJ1-4,CASSRPDRGLNEKLFF,TGTGCCAGTAGTAGGCCCGACAGGGGGTTAAATGAAAAACTGTTTTTT
TRBV5-1,few,NA,TRBJ2-7,CASSLDGVLTYEQYF,TGCGCCAGCAGCCTGGATGGGGTCCTGACCTACGAGCAGTACTTC
TRBV5-6,NA,TRBD1,TRBJ1-2,CASSWSTGGDGYTF,TGTGCCAGCAGCTGGTCGACAGGGGGCGACGGCTACACCTTC